Listed below are T cell receptor beta chains from one sample, sequenced in a study of blood T cell repertoires in COVID-19. Sequencing used immunoSEQ multiplex PCR; TCRdb keeps in-frame clones, though not all of them. The sample includes 200,000 to 250,000 clones, around 84% of them seen just once. Material for sequencing was peripheral blood. The receptors originated from a man aged 30 to 45 with active or convalescent COVID-19. Each CDR3 is given with its conserved first and last residue.

J: TRBJ1-5
V: TRBV2
CDR3: CASSGRTGKNQPQHF

J: TRBJ1-4
V: TRBV28
CDR3: CASSPGQGAGEKLFF

J: TRBJ2-7
V: TRBV28
CDR3: CASSPGTEIYEQYF

J: TRBJ2-7
V: TRBV6-6
CDR3: CASRPGVLSSYEQYF

J: TRBJ2-3
V: TRBV5-4
CDR3: CASSMGQQEGTDTQYF

J: TRBJ2-7
V: TRBV5-1
CDR3: CASSLGQSRNYEQYF

J: TRBJ2-7
V: TRBV28
CDR3: CASSLGTSGTTSYEQYF

J: TRBJ2-1
V: TRBV11-2
CDR3: CASSYSGTPYNEQFF

J: TRBJ2-7
V: TRBV6-5
CDR3: CASSYSPGSYEQYF

J: TRBJ2-2
V: TRBV11-2
CDR3: CASSLFGRVTGELFF

J: TRBJ2-2
V: TRBV9
CDR3: CASSVVTNTGELFF